Below, 5 T cell receptor beta chains from the same sample are listed, as sequenced in a study of T cells in Graves' hyperthyroidism and ophthalmopathy. Researchers amplified the TCR beta CDR3 regions from RNA transcripts. With the HTBI primer set, the TCR CDR3 went through a first round of RT-PCR. MiXCR, run by TCRdb on the multiplex PCR reads, gives a single entry per CDR3 protein. The table includes some 300,000 distinct CDR3 sequences, roughly 19% detected once. Sequenced sample: blood. Receptor source: a man aged 50 or older with Graves' ophthalmopathy.

This clonotype was counted many times. V is TRBV7-2 and J is TRBJ1-1; the D is unclear. Trimming stripped 5 bases from V and 1 base from J, with 11 bases between. Germline-derived CDR1 and CDR2 are SGHTA and FQGNSA. This CDR3 comprises 14 residues. In DNA form, the CDR3 reads TGTGCCAGCAGCCAAAGGTGGACGAACACTGAAGCTTTCTTT. Translated, it gives CASSQRWTNTEAFF. Variable domain in full (rest from reference TRBV7-2 and TRBJ1-1): GAGVSQSPSNKVTEKGKDVELRCDPISGHTALYWYRQSLGQGLEFLIYFQGNSAPDKSGLPSDRFSAERTGGSVSTLTIQRTQQEDSAVYLCASSQRWTNTEAFFGQGTRLTVV.

This clonotype was recorded a few times. The gene calls are TRBV5-1 and TRBJ2-2; 7 bases fit TRBD1. V shed 2 bases, J shed 6 bases, and the junction held 10 bases outside the gene matches. This CDR3 contains 16 residues. Germline-derived CDR1 and CDR2 are SGHRS and YFSETQ. In nucleotides, the CDR3 is TGCGCCAGCAGCTTTCTCCCCCGACAGGGTGCCGGGGAGCTGTTTTTT. Translated, it gives CASSFLPRQGAGELFF.

There are many counts of this clonotype. The chain carries TRBV5-1 and TRBJ1-1, with D uncertain. The V end was cut by 3 bases, the J end by 1 base, with 10 bases between. Per the germline V gene, CDR1 is SGHRS and CDR2 is YFSETQ. The CDR3 sequence is 14 residues long. CDR3: CASSWEGGNTEAFF. The CDR3 DNA is TGCGCCAGCAGCTGGGAAGGCGGGAACACTGAAGCTTTCTTT. Full variable domain (outside the CDR3, taken from reference TRBV5-1 and TRBJ1-1): KAGVTQTPRYLIKTRGQQVTLSCSPISGHRSVSWYQQTPGQGLQFLFEYFSETQRNKGNFPGRFSGRQFSNSRSEMNVSTLELGDSALYLCASSWEGGNTEAFFGQGTRLTVV.

This clonotype was seen only a few times. DNA for the CDR3: TGCGCCAGCAGTGAGTCTTACGGGACAGCTGCCTATAGCAATCAGCCCCAGCATTTT. Translation gives CASSESYGTAAYSNQPQHF. The V gene is TRBV10-1, the J gene TRBJ1-5; 7 nucleotides align to TRBD1. CDR3 size: 19 residues. Per the germline V gene, CDR1 is WNHNN and CDR2 is SYGVQD (reference sequence). After removal of 0 bases from V and 0 bases from J, the junction contained 11 bases not matched to a gene.

The table lists this clonotype with a few counts. The CDR3 here is CASGVLNTEAFF. The CDR3 DNA sequence: TGTGCCAGTGGAGTCCTGAACACTGAAGCTTTCTTT. The rearrangement uses TRBV27 and TRBJ1-1, with D hard to call. This CDR3 contains 12 residues. V gave up 9 bases and J gave up 0 bases, with 8 bases separating them. The germline V gene has CDR1 MNHEY and CDR2 SMNVEV (reference sequence).